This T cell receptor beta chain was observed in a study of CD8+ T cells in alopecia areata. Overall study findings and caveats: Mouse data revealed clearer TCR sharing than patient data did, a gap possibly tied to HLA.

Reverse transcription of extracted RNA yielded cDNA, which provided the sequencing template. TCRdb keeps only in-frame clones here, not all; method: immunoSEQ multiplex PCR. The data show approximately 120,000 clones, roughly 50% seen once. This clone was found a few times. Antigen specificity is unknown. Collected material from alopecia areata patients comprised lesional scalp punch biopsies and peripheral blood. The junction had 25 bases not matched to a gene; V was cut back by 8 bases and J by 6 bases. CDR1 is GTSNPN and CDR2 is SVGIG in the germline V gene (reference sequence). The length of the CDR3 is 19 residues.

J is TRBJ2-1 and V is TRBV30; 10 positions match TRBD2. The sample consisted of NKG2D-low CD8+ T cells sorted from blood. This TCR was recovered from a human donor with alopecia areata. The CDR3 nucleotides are TGTGCCCCGTCCCGTGATCGGCTAGCGGGAGAAAGCATCGGCAATGAGCAGTTCTTC. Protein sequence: CAPSRDRLAGESIGNEQFF.